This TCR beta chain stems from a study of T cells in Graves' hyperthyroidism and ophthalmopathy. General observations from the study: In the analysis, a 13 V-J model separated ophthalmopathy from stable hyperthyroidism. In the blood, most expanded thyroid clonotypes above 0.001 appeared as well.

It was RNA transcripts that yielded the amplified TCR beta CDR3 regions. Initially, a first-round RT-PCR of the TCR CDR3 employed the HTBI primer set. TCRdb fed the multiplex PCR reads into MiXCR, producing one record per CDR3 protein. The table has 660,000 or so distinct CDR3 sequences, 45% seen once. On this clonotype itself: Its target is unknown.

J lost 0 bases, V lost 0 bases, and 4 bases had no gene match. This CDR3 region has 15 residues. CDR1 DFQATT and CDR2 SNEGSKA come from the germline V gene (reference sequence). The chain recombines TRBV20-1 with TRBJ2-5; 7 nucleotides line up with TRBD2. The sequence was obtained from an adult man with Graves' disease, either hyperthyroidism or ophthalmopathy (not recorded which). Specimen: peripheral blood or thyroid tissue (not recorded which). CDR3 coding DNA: TGCAGTGCTAGAGAAGCGGGGTGGTACCAAGAGACCCAGTACTTC. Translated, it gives CSAREAGWYQETQYF.